This record concerns one TCR beta chain sequence. The V end was cut by 1 base, the J end by 7 bases, with 13 bases between. The CDR3 sequence is 13 residues long. The germline V gene has CDR1 GTSNPN and CDR2 SVGIG (reference sequence). The data stem from a study of CD8 T cells in Susac syndrome. TEMRA cells were enriched by FACS, while CD8+ and CD4+ T cells were obtained through a negative isolation that was performed magnetically. RNA totalling roughly 0.45 to 1 ug underwent reverse transcription with random hexamers. The method of amplification for TCR beta CDR3 was immunoSEQ multiplex PCR, covering 54 Vbeta and 13 Jbeta. TCRdb itself ran the immunoSEQ multiplex PCR reads through MiXCR, one entry per CDR3 protein. This table holds around 130,000 distinct CDR3 sequences, 90% to 95% found once.

This TCR was sampled from a human donor with multiple sclerosis. The sample was CD8+ T cells from PBMCs. The chain joins TRBV30 to TRBJ1-2, with TRBD1 as a possible D gene (6 bases). The CDR3 protein is CAWSGQVDSGYTF. CDR3 nucleotide sequence: TGTGCCTGGAGTGGACAGGTGGATTCTGGCTACACCTTC.